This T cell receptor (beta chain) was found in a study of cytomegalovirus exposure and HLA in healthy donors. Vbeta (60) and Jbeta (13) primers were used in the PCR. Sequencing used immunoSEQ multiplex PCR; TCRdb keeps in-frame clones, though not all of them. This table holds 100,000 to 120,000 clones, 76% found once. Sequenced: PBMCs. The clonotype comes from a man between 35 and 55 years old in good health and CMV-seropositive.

The CDR3 region has the DNA TGCAGCGTGGGGCTACTAGCGTTAACTACAGATACGCAGTATTTT. It specifies CSVGLLALTTDTQYF. The J gene is TRBJ2-3, the V gene TRBV29-1; 7 positions agree with TRBD2. Germline CDR1 and CDR2: SQVTM and ANQGSEA. The junction had 12 bases not matched to a gene; V was cut back by 6 bases and J by 3 bases. CDR3 length equals 15 residues.